Following are 29 T cell receptor beta chains from one sample sequenced in a study of PD-L1 blockade in urothelial cancer. Sample time point: pretreatment peripheral blood. The repertoire was sequenced with immunoSEQ multiplex PCR; TCRdb's copy has only in-frame clones and lacks some. The sample contains tens of thousands of clones, 80% to 85% of which appear only once. This specimen consisted of PBMCs, obtained around atezolizumab (anti-PD-L1) treatment. Receptors originate from a woman between 65 and 79 years old with urothelial cancer.

V usage is TRBV28 and J usage is TRBJ2-1; TRBD2 aligns across 11 bases. This CDR3 is 17 amino acids long. With V trimmed by 4 bases and J by 5 bases, 10 bases remained unmatched. Per the germline V gene, CDR1 is MDHEN and CDR2 is SYDVKM. CDR3 nucleotide sequence: TGTGCCAGCAGTTATTCCTTGACTAGCGGGGCGCACAATGAGCAGTTCTTC. Its protein is CASSYSLTSGAHNEQFF.

The chain couples TRBV7-8 to TRBJ1-1; 7 positions agree with TRBD1. J gave up 5 bases and V 3 bases, and 12 bases lay outside the gene matches. Germline assignment: CDR1 SGHVS and CDR2 FQNEAQ. The CDR3 covers 16 residues. Here the CDR3 DNA reads TGTGCCAGCAGCTTCCCCCCTCAGACAGGGAGGACTGAAGCTTTCTTT. This encodes CASSFPPQTGRTEAFF.

The V call is TRBV7-2, the J call TRBJ1-1; 7 nucleotides agree with TRBD1. Looked up from germline, CDR1 is SGHTA and CDR2 is FQGNSA. J was trimmed by 5 bases and V by 5 bases; bases with no gene match: 14. The CDR3 has 16 amino acids. For the CDR3, the DNA is TGTGCCAGCAGCAGAAATAGGGGGACAGTAAATACTGAAGCTTTCTTT. Translated, it gives CASSRNRGTVNTEAFF.

The CDR3 protein is CASSLLRGKGDIQYF. The CDR3 DNA follows: TGTGCCAGCAGCTTATTGCGGGGGAAAGGGGACATTCAGTACTTC. The rearrangement links TRBV5-6 to TRBJ2-4; 7 bases align to TRBD2. The CDR3 length is 15 residues. CDR1 and CDR2 from the germline V gene are SGHDT and YYEEEE. The junction had 10 bases not matched to a gene; V was cut back by 2 bases and J by 8 bases.

This sequence joins TRBV9 and TRBJ2-7; 7 bases map to TRBD1. Looked up from germline, CDR1 is SGDLS and CDR2 is YYNGEE. The CDR3 length is 15 residues. Trimming removed 3 bases from V and 5 bases from J; junction bases left unmatched: 11. The CDR3: CASSAQGTLSDEQYF. As DNA, the CDR3 is TGTGCCAGCAGCGCACAGGGGACCCTTTCCGACGAGCAGTACTTC.

The chain uses TRBV29-1 and TRBJ2-1, with D unclear. The V and J ends lost 1 base and 4 bases respectively, with 8 bases between them. This CDR3 is built from 13 residues. From germline, CDR1 is SQVTM and CDR2 ANQGSEA. The CDR3 sequence: CSVEASVYNEQFF. The CDR3 DNA follows: TGCAGCGTTGAAGCCAGTGTTTACAATGAGCAGTTCTTC.

J is TRBJ2-7 and V is TRBV2; possible D gene TRBD1, 6 bases. Trimming stripped 6 bases from V and 0 bases from J, with 21 bases between. Germline CDR1 and CDR2: SNHLY and FYNNEI. This CDR3 contains 17 residues. In DNA, the CDR3 is TGTGCCAGCAGACACCGATCGTCCGGGACACTCTCCTACGAGCAGTACTTC. Amino acids: CASRHRSSGTLSYEQYF.

The chain joins TRBV29-1 to TRBJ2-1, with TRBD1 matching 7 bases. The ends lost 3 bases at V and 8 bases at J; junction bases unmatched: 13. The germline CDR1 and CDR2 sequences are SQVTM and ANQGSEA. There are 15 residues in the CDR3. CDR3 protein: CSVEGEQGSEYEQFF. The CDR3 bases are TGCAGCGTTGAGGGGGAACAGGGGAGTGAATATGAGCAGTTCTTC.

This clone was recorded once. This chain connects TRBV4-2 to TRBJ2-3, with 14 bases aligning to TRBD2. J was trimmed by 4 bases and V by 2 bases; bases with no gene match: 5. Germline V gives CDR1 LGHNA, CDR2 YNFKEQ. The CDR3 extends over 17 amino acids. This CDR3 is CASSQKGTSGSPDTQYF. The DNA of the CDR3 is TGTGCCAGCAGCCAAAAGGGGACTAGCGGGAGTCCAGATACGCAGTATTTT.

The chain employs TRBV5-1 and TRBJ2-7; 8 nucleotides agree with TRBD1. Germline V gene sequence: CDR1 SGHRS, CDR2 YFSETQ. This CDR3 comprises 16 residues. Losses at the gene ends were 4 bases for V and 0 bases for J; bases not matched to a gene: 9. In DNA form, the CDR3 reads TGCGCCAGCAGCGCAGCGGACAGGGCAAGCTCCTACGAGCAGTACTTC. Translated, it gives CASSAADRASSYEQYF.

This clone was detected once. V is TRBV27 and J is TRBJ2-7; a weak D match, TRBD1 (6 bases). CDR1 and CDR2 from the germline V gene are MNHEY and SMNVEV (reference sequence). Trimming took off 5 bases at V and 6 bases at J, with 17 bases between the two ends. The CDR3 covers 14 residues. The CDR3 spells CASSQSQQGPEQYF. In DNA, the CDR3 is TGTGCCAGCAGTCAATCTCAACAGGGACCCGAGCAGTACTTC.

The chain recombines TRBV19 with TRBJ1-2; D is perhaps TRBD1 (6 bases). The CDR3 contains 13 residues. Trimming left V 2 bases short and J 7 bases short, with 11 bases between. Germline V gene data show CDR1 as LNHDA and CDR2 as SQIVND (reference sequence). CDR3 nucleotides: TGTGCCAGTAGTATACTGGGGGCGGTTGGCTACACCTTC. Translating gives CASSILGAVGYTF. The full variable domain, rest sourced from reference TRBV19 and TRBJ1-2, is DGGITQSPKYLFRKEGQNVTLSCEQNLNHDAMYWYRQDPGQGLRLIYYSQIVNDFQKGDIAEGYSVSREKKESFPLTVTSAQKNPTAFYLCASSILGAVGYTFGSGTRLTVV.

The chain carries TRBV27 and TRBJ2-1, with D possibly matching TRBD1 (6 bases). Germline assignment: CDR1 MNHEY and CDR2 SMNVEV (reference sequence). The ends were cut back, 0 bases at V and 4 bases at J, with 10 bases in the middle. CDR3 length: 15 residues. The CDR3 DNA follows: TGTGCCAGCAGTTTATCTGCGACAGGATACAATGAGCAGTTCTTC. Its protein is CASSLSATGYNEQFF.

The chain is built from TRBV7-6 and TRBJ2-7; no firm D call. V lost 1 base to trimming and J lost 0 bases, with 10 bases between them. Germline assignment: CDR1 SGHVS and CDR2 FNYEAQ. The CDR3 is 15 residues long. As DNA, the CDR3 is TGTGCCAGCAGCTTAGGCGGCCGAAGCTCCTACGAGCAGTACTTC. Translated: CASSLGGRSSYEQYF.

The V gene is TRBV7-6, the J gene TRBJ2-1, with a tentative D call TRBD2 (6 bases). This CDR3 comprises 18 residues. Germline V gene sequence: CDR1 SGHVS, CDR2 FNYEAQ. Trimming left V 0 bases short and J 0 bases short, with 15 bases between. The CDR3 DNA follows: TGTGCCAGCAGCTTAGCCCCTAATATGCGGGACTCCTACAATGAGCAGTTCTTC. This encodes CASSLAPNMRDSYNEQFF. The full variable domain, completed using reference TRBV7-6 and TRBJ2-1, is GAGVSQSPRYKVTKRGQDVALRCDPISGHVSLYWYRQALGQGPEFLTYFNYEAQQDKSGLPNDRFSAERPEGSISTLTIQRTEQRDSAMYRCASSLAPNMRDSYNEQFFGPGTRLTVL.

The chain has TRBV28 and TRBJ1-2; D remains ambiguous. Per the germline V gene, CDR1 is MDHEN and CDR2 is SYDVKM. With 3 bases removed from V and 7 bases from J, the gap between germline ends came to 18 bases. This CDR3 is 15 amino acids long. The CDR3: CASSLEVGLAGGYTF. In nucleotides, the CDR3 is TGTGCCAGCAGTTTGGAGGTGGGCCTCGCTGGTGGCTACACCTTC.

V gene TRBV10-3 combines with J gene TRBJ2-7, with D tentatively TRBD2 (6 bases). The CDR3 length is 14 residues. The V end lost 3 bases, the J end lost 4 bases, and 13 bases lay between the germline ends. Germline lookup yields CDR1 ENHRY and CDR2 SYGVKD. The DNA of the CDR3 is TGTGCCATCAGTGACGGAGGGGATGGTTACGAGCAGTACTTC. It specifies CAISDGGDGYEQYF.

The rearrangement links TRBV5-1 to TRBJ2-3; perhaps TRBD1 as D (5 bases). V was clipped by 1 base and J by 2 bases, with 14 bases between them. This CDR3 contains 16 residues. The germline CDR1 and CDR2 sequences are SGHRS and YFSETQ. The CDR3 nucleotides read TGCGCCAGCAGCTTGTCACGGATGACAGACACAGATACGCAGTATTTT. Amino acid sequence: CASSLSRMTDTDTQYF.

The rearrangement uses TRBV30 and TRBJ1-2; TRBD1 is a possible D gene (6 bases). Looked up from germline, CDR1 is GTSNPN and CDR2 is SVGIG (reference sequence). The CDR3 totals 16 residues. V was pared by 0 bases and J by 4 bases, with 18 bases between. DNA of the CDR3: TGTGCCTGGAGTGTACTAGGGGTAGTACAGGGCTATGGCTACACCTTC. Its protein is CAWSVLGVVQGYGYTF. Combining the CDR3 with reference TRBV30 and TRBJ1-2 gives the whole variable domain SQTIHQWPATLVQPVGSPLSLECTVEGTSNPNLYWYRQAAGRGLQLLFYSVGIGQISSEVPQNLSASRPQDRQFILSSKKLLLSDSGFYLCAWSVLGVVQGYGYTFGSGTRLTVV.

The gene calls are TRBV7-8 and TRBJ1-1; D gene unclear. CDR1 and CDR2 from the germline V gene are SGHVS and FQNEAQ. This CDR3 has 14 amino acids. Trimming pared 5 bases from V and 2 bases from J, leaving 12 bases between. The CDR3 reads CASSPLRLNTEAFF. DNA of the CDR3: TGTGCCAGCAGCCCTTTGCGCCTTAACACTGAAGCTTTCTTT.

The chain links TRBV7-6 to TRBJ2-2; 7 bases match TRBD1. Germline lookup yields CDR1 SGHVS and CDR2 FNYEAQ. The length of the CDR3 is 14 residues. J was trimmed by 5 bases and V by 4 bases; bases with no gene match: 4. The CDR3 region is CASSWDRETGELFF. The CDR3 bases are TGTGCCAGCAGCTGGGACAGAGAAACCGGGGAGCTGTTTTTT.

The chain employs TRBV11-2 and TRBJ1-1; no clear D gene. Germline values: CDR1 SGHAT, CDR2 FQNNGV. V dropped 5 bases and J dropped 1 base, with 14 bases sitting between them. This CDR3 is 15 amino acids long. Here the CDR3 reads CASSRREAPNTEAFF. Here the CDR3 DNA reads TGTGCCAGCAGCCGTCGTGAGGCGCCGAACACTGAAGCTTTCTTT.

This clone was picked up one time. V and J are TRBV29-1 and TRBJ1-1, with a possible D match to TRBD1 (5 bases). Germline CDR1 and CDR2: SQVTM and ANQGSEA. The CDR3 runs to 14 residues. Trimming took 0 bases from V and 10 from J, leaving 18 bases between them. For the CDR3, the DNA is TGCAGCGTTGAAGATTTGGGGGTCCAGGGAGGAGCTTTCTTT. It translates to CSVEDLGVQGGAFF.

This chain connects TRBV10-2 to TRBJ2-2, with 10 bases matching TRBD2. Trimming removed 3 bases from V and 6 bases from J; junction bases left unmatched: 4. CDR1 WSHSY and CDR2 SAAADI come from the germline V gene. This CDR3 has 15 residues. The CDR3 DNA follows: TGCGCCAGCAGTGATCGAGCGGGAGGGCCCGGGGAGCTGTTTTTT. Encoded protein: CASSDRAGGPGELFF.

The chain uses TRBV30 and TRBJ1-1, with D unresolved. This CDR3 region has 14 residues. The germline V gene has CDR1 GTSNPN and CDR2 SVGIG (reference sequence). Deletions cut 3 bases from V and 1 base from J, with 12 bases between. CDR3 region: CAWSRRSGNTEAFF. CDR3 sequence (DNA): TGTGCCTGGAGCCGCCGGTCAGGGAACACTGAAGCTTTCTTT.

The genes are TRBV6-6 and TRBJ2-3; 7 bases fit TRBD1. The CDR3 length is 14 residues. The ends lost 2 bases at V and 3 bases at J; junction bases unmatched: 2. CDR1 and CDR2 from the germline V gene are MNHNY and SVGAGI (reference sequence). The DNA for the CDR3 is TGTGCCAGCAGTTACGGGACAGAAACAGATACGCAGTATTTT. Protein product: CASSYGTETDTQYF.

The rearrangement joins TRBV6-6 to TRBJ1-1; D is possibly TRBD1 (5 bases). The CDR3 runs 15 residues. Per the germline V gene, CDR1 is MNHNY and CDR2 is SVGAGI (reference sequence). V dropped 4 bases and J dropped 5 bases, with 17 bases sitting between them. CDR3 nucleotide sequence: TGTGCCAGCAGTTCGACCATAGGGGCGAGAACTGAAGCTTTCTTT. This codes for CASSSTIGARTEAFF.

The chain joins TRBV5-1 to TRBJ1-1; no definite D call. CDR3 length: 14 residues. Germline CDR1 reads SGHRS; CDR2 reads YFSETQ. Trimming shortened V by 3 bases and J by 3 bases, and 12 bases separated the two germline ends. The CDR3 bases are TGCGCCAGCAGCTCCGGGATTTCTTACACTGAAGCTTTCTTT. Translating gives CASSSGISYTEAFF.

The gene calls are TRBV5-6 and TRBJ2-5, with 8 bases aligning to TRBD1. The ends lost 1 base at V and 5 bases at J; junction bases unmatched: 16. The germline CDR1 and CDR2 sequences are SGHDT and YYEEEE. The CDR3 length is 18 residues. CDR3 DNA sequence: TGTGCCAGCAGCTTGCCCCCCTGGACAGGGCCCACGGGGGAGACCCAGTACTTC. Protein product: CASSLPPWTGPTGETQYF.